Below, 14 T cell receptor beta chains from the same sample are listed, as sequenced in a study of PD-1 blockade in classical Hodgkin lymphoma. Sequencing was performed with immunoSEQ multiplex PCR; in TCRdb, only in-frame clones are kept and a portion is missing. This table holds about 150,000 clones, approximately 81% found once. The patients all showed relapse after autologous stem cell transplantation, while their brentuximab vedotin exposure varied. Source: peripheral blood mononuclear cells (PBMCs), taken before the second cycle of nivolumab. These receptors originate from a human donor with classical Hodgkin lymphoma.

The rearrangement links TRBV7-9 to TRBJ2-5; 9 bases align to TRBD1. Judging by the DNA end, TRBJ2-7 fits better; the J call may be wrong. The germline V gene encodes CDR1 SEHNR and CDR2 FQNEAQ (reference sequence). This CDR3 comprises 15 residues. The CDR3 coding sequence is TGTGCCAGCAGCACAAGGGACAGGGTCGTCGACGAGCAGTACTTC. Its protein product is CASSTRDRVVDEQYF.

The V and J genes are TRBV19 and TRBJ1-5; D gene uncertain. The V and J ends lost 1 base and 0 bases respectively, with 19 bases between them. The germline V gene has CDR1 LNHDA and CDR2 SQIVND (reference sequence). The CDR3 is 19 residues long. CDR3 in amino acids: CASSIAPRWNSYSNQPQHF. The CDR3 DNA follows: TGTGCCAGTAGTATAGCCCCGAGGTGGAACAGCTATAGCAATCAGCCCCAGCATTTT. The full variable domain, with the rest looked up from reference TRBV19 and TRBJ1-5, is DGGITQSPKYLFRKEGQNVTLSCEQNLNHDAMYWYRQDPGQGLRLIYYSQIVNDFQKGDIAEGYSVSREKKESFPLTVTSAQKNPTAFYLCASSIAPRWNSYSNQPQHFGDGTRLSIL.

A few counts support this clone. This rearrangement joins TRBV7-2 to TRBJ1-2; TRBD1 matches 7 bases. Per germline, CDR1 SGHTA and CDR2 FQGNSA. Losses at the gene ends were 5 bases for V and 4 bases for J; bases not matched to a gene: 10. The CDR3 runs to 15 residues. The CDR3 DNA reads TGTGCCAGCAGCCCAGGGACAGCCCCTGGCTATGGCTACACCTTC. This sequence encodes CASSPGTAPGYGYTF.

This chain connects TRBV4-1 to TRBJ2-1; the match to TRBD1 covers 8 bases. This CDR3 is built from 16 residues. The V and J ends lost 1 base and 4 bases, in that order; junction bases with no gene match: 6. Germline CDR1 reads MGHRA; CDR2 reads YSYEKL. The CDR3 loop is CASSQVRQGIYNEQFF. CDR3 sequence (DNA): TGCGCCAGCAGCCAAGTCCGACAGGGGATTTACAATGAGCAGTTCTTC.

The chain has TRBV10-3 and TRBJ2-3; 8 positions match TRBD1. Trimming at V came to 4 bases and at J to 5 bases, leaving 14 bases not matched to a gene. Germline-derived CDR1 and CDR2 are ENHRY and SYGVKD. This CDR3 has 17 residues. CDR3: CAISVNWAGTGVDTQYF. CDR3 DNA: TGTGCCATCAGTGTGAATTGGGCCGGGACAGGAGTAGATACGCAGTATTTT.

The gene calls are TRBV5-1 and TRBJ2-3, with D tentatively TRBD2 (6 bases). This CDR3 is built from 14 residues. Germline V CDR1 and CDR2: SGHRS, YFSETQ. V was clipped by 3 bases and J by 1 base, with 9 bases between them. CDR3 residues: CASSWGDRTDTQYF. The DNA for the CDR3 is TGCGCCAGCAGCTGGGGGGATCGCACAGATACGCAGTATTTT.

The chain has TRBV4-2 and TRBJ1-3; the D is unclear. The CDR3 has 15 amino acids. Germline V lookup: CDR1 LGHNA, CDR2 YNFKEQ. V dropped 3 bases and J dropped 0 bases, with 9 bases sitting between them. The CDR3 reads CASSHLTVSGNTIYF. CDR3 DNA sequence: TGTGCCAGCAGCCACCTAACAGTCTCTGGAAACACCATATATTTT.

The sample holds many counts of this clone. CDR3: CASSLDEGLYGYTF. CDR3 DNA: TGTGCCAGTAGTCTCGATGAGGGACTCTATGGCTACACCTTC. J is TRBJ1-2 and V is TRBV19, with D possibly TRBD1 on 5 matching bases. The CDR3 runs to 14 residues. V was cut by 5 bases and J by 4 bases, with 14 bases left in between. Germline V CDR1 and CDR2: LNHDA, SQIVND (reference sequence).

The V gene is TRBV6-6, the J gene TRBJ1-1; the D gene is possibly TRBD1 (5 bases). This CDR3 has 12 amino acids. V lost 8 bases, J lost 7 bases, and 14 bases lay in between. The germline CDR1 and CDR2 sequences are MNHNY and SVGAGI (reference sequence). The CDR3 region has the DNA TGTGCCAGCTTAATGGGGCCCGATGAAGCTTTCTTT. Protein: CASLMGPDEAFF.

In regard to this clone: Because the CDR3's place on the DNA is in doubt, the DNA is left out and the CDR3 is given as listed by TCRdb. The V call is TRBV18, the J call TRBJ2-7; the table's TRBD2 call for D was not verified on the DNA. Germline V CDR1 and CDR2: KGHSH, LQKENI. The CDR3 extends over 14 residues, inclusive of both ends. The CDR3 sequence: CASSPGDFRGEQYF.

This chain uses TRBV7-2 with TRBJ1-1; 9 nucleotides align to TRBD1. V was pared by 4 bases and J by 1 base, with 4 bases of the junction left unmatched. Per germline, CDR1 SGHTA and CDR2 FQGNSA. The CDR3 has 15 residues. This chain's CDR3 is CASSWDRVENTEAFF. CDR3 DNA: TGTGCCAGCAGCTGGGACAGGGTAGAGAACACTGAAGCTTTCTTT.

This rearrangement joins TRBV29-1 to TRBJ1-2, with TRBD1 identical over 9 bases. Germline trimming cut 4 bases from V and 8 bases from J; bases unmatched to any gene: 5. The CDR3 consists of 12 residues. Germline loops: CDR1 SQVTM, CDR2 ANQGSEA. CDR3 DNA sequence: TGCAGCGTTGGGGGACAGGGTCAAGGCTACACCTTC. It specifies CSVGGQGQGYTF.

As to this clone: Other DNA sequences of this sample code for an identical CDR3. The rearrangement joins TRBV19 to TRBJ2-5; no reliable D call. Deletions cut 7 bases from V and 0 bases from J, with 3 bases between. Germline values: CDR1 LNHDA, CDR2 SQIVND (reference sequence). The CDR3 consists of 11 residues. CDR3 sequence reads: CASTDQETQYF. The CDR3 DNA reads TGTGCCAGTACTGACCAAGAGACCCAGTACTTC.

This chain links TRBV27 with TRBJ2-1, with 7 bases that match TRBD2. CDR1 and CDR2 (germline): MNHEY, SMNVEV (reference sequence). The ends lost 6 bases at V and 3 bases at J; junction bases unmatched: 11. The CDR3 sequence is 16 residues long. The CDR3 sequence is CASRPRAGAIYNEQFF. CDR3 DNA sequence: TGTGCCAGCAGGCCAAGGGCGGGAGCCATCTACAATGAGCAGTTCTTC.